The clone carrying this TCR beta chain was found once. Its target is not known. The sample comes from a study of T cell responses to AZD1222 COVID-19 vaccine. Study background: Combined were second doses at about 4 or about 12 weeks. The study's findings and limits: It was only a handful of AZD1222 recipients who were seropositive at baseline. The donors showed a predominance of white British ancestry and of females, with possible underestimation of clonal diversity. Repertoires were sampled only after the peak T cell response.

This CDR3 has 15 amino acids. Trimming cost V 5 bases and J 2 bases, with 16 bases left between them. Germline-derived CDR1 and CDR2 are MNHEY and SMNVEV (reference sequence). The data were produced by immunoSEQ multiplex PCR, yet TCRdb's version contains in-frame clones alone and is incomplete. Here the sample spans approximately 110,000 clones, around 90% being singletons. Here the sequenced sample was peripheral blood, taken on day 0 of AZD1222 vaccination. V usage is TRBV27 and J usage is TRBJ2-7, with D perhaps matching TRBD1 (6 bases). This receptor was taken from an adult in good health. CDR3 region: CASSPHRDTTYEQYF. The CDR3 DNA sequence: TGTGCCAGCAGTCCCCACCGGGACACCACCTACGAGCAGTACTTC.